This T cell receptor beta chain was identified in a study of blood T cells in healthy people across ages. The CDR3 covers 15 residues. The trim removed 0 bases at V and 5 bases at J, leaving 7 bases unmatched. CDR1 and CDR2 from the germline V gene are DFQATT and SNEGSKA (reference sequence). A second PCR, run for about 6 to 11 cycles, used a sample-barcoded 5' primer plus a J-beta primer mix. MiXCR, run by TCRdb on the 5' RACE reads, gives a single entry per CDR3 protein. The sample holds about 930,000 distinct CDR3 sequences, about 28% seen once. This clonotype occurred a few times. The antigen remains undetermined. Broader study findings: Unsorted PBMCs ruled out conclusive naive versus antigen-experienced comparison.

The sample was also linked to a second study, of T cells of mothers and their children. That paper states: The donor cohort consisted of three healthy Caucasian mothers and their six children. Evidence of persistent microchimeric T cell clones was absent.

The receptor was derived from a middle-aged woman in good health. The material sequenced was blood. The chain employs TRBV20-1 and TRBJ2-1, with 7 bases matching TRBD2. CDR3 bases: TGCAGTGCTAGAGATGGGGGGGGATCGGACAATGAGCAGTTCTTC. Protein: CSARDGGGSDNEQFF.